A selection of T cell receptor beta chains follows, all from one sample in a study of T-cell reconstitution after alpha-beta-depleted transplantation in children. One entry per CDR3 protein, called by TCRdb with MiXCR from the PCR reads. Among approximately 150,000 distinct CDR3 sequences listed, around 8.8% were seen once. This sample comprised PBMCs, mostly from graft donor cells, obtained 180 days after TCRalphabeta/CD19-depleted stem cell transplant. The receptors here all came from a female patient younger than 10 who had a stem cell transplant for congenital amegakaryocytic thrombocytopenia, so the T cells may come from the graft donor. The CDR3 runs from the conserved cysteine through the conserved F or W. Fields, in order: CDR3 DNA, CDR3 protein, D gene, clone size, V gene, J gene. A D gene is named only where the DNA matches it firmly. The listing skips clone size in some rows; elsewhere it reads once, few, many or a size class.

CDR3 DNA: TGCAGTGCCCATGTCCCGGGACAGGGGGAACAGTTCTTC
CDR3 protein: CSAHVPGQGEQFF
D gene: TRBD1
clone size: many
V gene: TRBV20-1
J gene: TRBJ2-1

CDR3 DNA: TGTGCCAGTCTGACTAGCGGAACCTACGAGCAGTACTTC
CDR3 protein: CASLTSGTYEQYF
D gene: TRBD2
clone size: -
V gene: TRBV6-2/TRBV6-3
J gene: TRBJ2-7

CDR3 DNA: TGTGCCTGGACTAGCGGGGTGGTTTTGGATGAGCAGTTCTTC
CDR3 protein: CAWTSGVVLDEQFF
D gene: TRBD2
clone size: -
V gene: TRBV30
J gene: TRBJ2-1

CDR3 DNA: TGTGCCTGGAGTGGAGGGTCGTATGGCTACACCTTC
CDR3 protein: CAWSGGSYGYTF
D gene: -
clone size: few
V gene: TRBV30
J gene: TRBJ1-2

CDR3 DNA: TGTGCCAGCAGCCAAGATAGCGGCGGACTAAGCACAGATACGCAGCATTTT
CDR3 protein: CASSQDSGGLSTDTQHF
D gene: -
clone size: -
V gene: TRBV3-1
J gene: TRBJ1-5

CDR3 DNA: TGTGCCAGCTCACCGGGACCCGAGGTTTACTACACCTTC
CDR3 protein: CASSPGPEVYYTF
D gene: -
clone size: many
V gene: TRBV18
J gene: TRBJ1-2

CDR3 DNA: TGTGCCAGCAGCTTAGAGTCCCTCGGGGGCACTGAAGCTTTCTTT
CDR3 protein: CASSLESLGGTEAFF
D gene: -
clone size: -
V gene: TRBV13
J gene: TRBJ1-1

CDR3 DNA: TGTGCCAGCAGCCCGCCCCTCGGACAGGGTAGAAACACCATATATTTT
CDR3 protein: CASSPPLGQGRNTIYF
D gene: TRBD1
clone size: few
V gene: TRBV7-2
J gene: TRBJ1-3

CDR3 DNA: TGTGCCAGCAGTTTAGTTGGCAGGGCAAAACCGCGACTGTTTTTT
CDR3 protein: CASSLVGRAKPRLFF
D gene: -
clone size: many
V gene: TRBV12-3/TRBV12-4
J gene: TRBJ1-4

CDR3 DNA: TGTGCCATCAGTGAGTCCCACCCGACAGGGGCTATCAGCCCCCAGCATTTT
CDR3 protein: CAISESHPTGAISPQHF
D gene: TRBD1
clone size: many
V gene: TRBV10-3
J gene: TRBJ1-5

CDR3 DNA: TGCAGTGCTAGGGACGGTGGAACCGGGGAGCTGTTTTTT
CDR3 protein: CSARDGGTGELFF
D gene: -
clone size: -
V gene: TRBV20-1
J gene: TRBJ2-2

CDR3 DNA: TGCGCCAGCAGAACGAGGGAGCCCCATGGCTACACCTTC
CDR3 protein: CASRTREPHGYTF
D gene: -
clone size: many
V gene: TRBV5-1
J gene: TRBJ1-2

CDR3 DNA: TGTGCCAGCAGTTACCGCAGGGAAGGAAGCTACACCTTC
CDR3 protein: CASSYRREGSYTF
D gene: -
clone size: many
V gene: TRBV6-5
J gene: TRBJ1-2

CDR3 DNA: TGTGCCAGCAGCTTAACCGGGGAAGGGCAGCCCCAGCATTTT
CDR3 protein: CASSLTGEGQPQHF
D gene: -
clone size: many
V gene: TRBV11-2
J gene: TRBJ1-5

CDR3 DNA: TGTGCCAGCAGCCGGGGACAGGGAGTAGGCGAGCAGTACTTC
CDR3 protein: CASSRGQGVGEQYF
D gene: TRBD1
clone size: few
V gene: TRBV4-2
J gene: TRBJ2-7

CDR3 DNA: TGTGCCAGCTCACCATCCACTAGTGGGGAGACCCAGTACTTC
CDR3 protein: CASSPSTSGETQYF
D gene: -
clone size: many
V gene: TRBV18
J gene: TRBJ2-5

CDR3 DNA: TGCAGTGCTCCGACGGCCCGAACTGAAGCTTTCTTT
CDR3 protein: CSAPTARTEAFF
D gene: -
clone size: many
V gene: TRBV20-1
J gene: TRBJ1-1

CDR3 DNA: TGTGCCAGCAACCAACTAGCGGGAGCTGGCAATGAGCAGTTCTTC
CDR3 protein: CASNQLAGAGNEQFF
D gene: TRBD2
clone size: few
V gene: TRBV28
J gene: TRBJ2-1

CDR3 DNA: TGCGCCAGCAGCTACGGGGACAAGCCCTACGAGCAGTACTTC
CDR3 protein: CASSYGDKPYEQYF
D gene: -
clone size: many
V gene: TRBV5-1
J gene: TRBJ2-7

CDR3 DNA: TGTGCCAGCGGGTCTAGCGGGAGGAACGAGGAGCAGTTCTTC
CDR3 protein: CASGSSGRNEEQFF
D gene: TRBD2
clone size: few
V gene: TRBV3-1
J gene: TRBJ2-1

CDR3 DNA: TGCAGTGCTAGAGACGGACGGATTAACTATGGCTACACCTTC
CDR3 protein: CSARDGRINYGYTF
D gene: -
clone size: -
V gene: TRBV20-1
J gene: TRBJ1-2

CDR3 DNA: TGCGCCAGCAGTTACGACCTTGTTTGGGCCGGGGGCACAGATACGCAGTATTTT
CDR3 protein: CASSYDLVWAGGTDTQYF
D gene: -
clone size: -
V gene: TRBV5-1
J gene: TRBJ2-3

CDR3 DNA: TGCGCCAGCAGCTATAGCGGTTCTTTCACAGATACGCAGTATTTT
CDR3 protein: CASSYSGSFTDTQYF
D gene: -
clone size: many
V gene: TRBV5-1
J gene: TRBJ2-3

CDR3 DNA: TGTGCCAGTGGACGTGAAAAAATAAGCAATCAGCCCCAGCATTTT
CDR3 protein: CASGREKISNQPQHF
D gene: -
clone size: -
V gene: TRBV19
J gene: TRBJ1-5

CDR3 DNA: TGTGCCAGCAGTTTTGCAGGGAGTAATGAAAAACTGTTTTTT
CDR3 protein: CASSFAGSNEKLFF
D gene: -
clone size: many
V gene: TRBV28
J gene: TRBJ1-4

CDR3 DNA: TGCGCCAGCAGCGCGACGACTAGCGGAAGTTACAATGAGCAGTTCTTC
CDR3 protein: CASSATTSGSYNEQFF
D gene: TRBD2
clone size: many
V gene: TRBV5-1
J gene: TRBJ2-1

CDR3 DNA: TGTGCCAGCACCCCGGGCGTCACAGGGGACACTGAAGCTTTCTTT
CDR3 protein: CASTPGVTGDTEAFF
D gene: TRBD1
clone size: many
V gene: TRBV5-8
J gene: TRBJ1-1

CDR3 DNA: TGTGCCAGCAGCTTATTCGGAACTAGCGGGACTCGGGATACGCAGTATTTT
CDR3 protein: CASSLFGTSGTRDTQYF
D gene: TRBD2
clone size: many
V gene: TRBV7-2
J gene: TRBJ2-3

CDR3 DNA: TGTGCCAGCAGCTTAGAGCCCAGGGGGTGGCAAGAGACCCAGTACTTC
CDR3 protein: CASSLEPRGWQETQYF
D gene: TRBD1
clone size: many
V gene: TRBV7-8
J gene: TRBJ2-5

CDR3 DNA: TGTGCCAGCCTGGGACAGGGGGGACCCGGGGAGCTGTTTTTT
CDR3 protein: CASLGQGGPGELFF
D gene: TRBD1
clone size: many
V gene: TRBV6-1
J gene: TRBJ2-2

CDR3 DNA: TGCAGTGCCTTAGGACAGGGACAAGAGACCCAGTACTTC
CDR3 protein: CSALGQGQETQYF
D gene: TRBD1
clone size: many
V gene: TRBV20-1
J gene: TRBJ2-5

CDR3 DNA: TGCGCCAGCAGGGACTTGGGGGGGAACACTGAAGCTTTCTTT
CDR3 protein: CASRDLGGNTEAFF
D gene: -
clone size: many
V gene: TRBV5-1
J gene: TRBJ1-1

CDR3 DNA: TGCAGTGCTAGAGTCCTAGCGGGAGGAGAGACCCAGTACTTC
CDR3 protein: CSARVLAGGETQYF
D gene: TRBD2
clone size: many
V gene: TRBV20-1
J gene: TRBJ2-5

CDR3 DNA: TGTGCCAGCAGTCTAGCGGGGGCCTCCTACGAGCAGTACTTC
CDR3 protein: CASSLAGASYEQYF
D gene: TRBD2
clone size: many
V gene: TRBV12-3/TRBV12-4
J gene: TRBJ2-7

CDR3 DNA: TGCAGCGTCCGGCCCGACAGCTACGAGCAGTACTTC
CDR3 protein: CSVRPDSYEQYF
D gene: -
clone size: -
V gene: TRBV29-1
J gene: TRBJ2-7

CDR3 DNA: TGTGCCAGCAGCCGAACGACTAGCGGGTTGCACACCGGGGAGCTGTTTTTT
CDR3 protein: CASSRTTSGLHTGELFF
D gene: TRBD2
clone size: -
V gene: TRBV3-1
J gene: TRBJ2-2

CDR3 DNA: TGCAGCTCCCAGACAGGCTATAGGGAGGCCCAGTACTTC
CDR3 protein: CSSQTGYREAQYF
D gene: -
clone size: -
V gene: TRBV29-1
J gene: TRBJ2-5

CDR3 DNA: TGTGCCAGCAGTGAAGAGGGGCGGGTATTCGATGAGCAGTTCTTC
CDR3 protein: CASSEEGRVFDEQFF
D gene: -
clone size: few
V gene: TRBV25-1
J gene: TRBJ2-1

CDR3 DNA: TGTGCCAGCAGTTTAAATCGATTCGGGGGGCCCCAGCATTTT
CDR3 protein: CASSLNRFGGPQHF
D gene: -
clone size: many
V gene: TRBV28
J gene: TRBJ1-5

CDR3 DNA: TGCGCCAGCAGCTTAACAGGGGGCAGTCAGCCCCAGCATTTT
CDR3 protein: CASSLTGGSQPQHF
D gene: TRBD1
clone size: many
V gene: TRBV5-1
J gene: TRBJ1-5

CDR3 DNA: TGTGCCAGCAGCTTAAGCAGGGATGGAAACACCATATATTTT
CDR3 protein: CASSLSRDGNTIYF
D gene: -
clone size: -
V gene: TRBV7-2
J gene: TRBJ1-3

CDR3 DNA: TGCAGCGTTTACTCAAAGGGCACTCTTTACAATGAGCAGTTCTTC
CDR3 protein: CSVYSKGTLYNEQFF
D gene: -
clone size: many
V gene: TRBV29-1
J gene: TRBJ2-1

CDR3 DNA: TGTGCCAGCAGCGGAAGGGCGGGGGCCTTCTACAATGAGCAGTTCTTC
CDR3 protein: CASSGRAGAFYNEQFF
D gene: -
clone size: few
V gene: TRBV11-2
J gene: TRBJ2-1

CDR3 DNA: TGTGCCAGCACCGACCCTGGGACGGAGCCTTTGTTGGAGCAGTACTTC
CDR3 protein: CASTDPGTEPLLEQYF
D gene: -
clone size: few
V gene: TRBV28
J gene: TRBJ2-7

CDR3 DNA: TGTGCCACCAGCAGACCTACAGGGCTTCCCCACCTCAACTATGGCTACACCTTC
CDR3 protein: CATSRPTGLPHLNYGYTF
D gene: -
clone size: few
V gene: TRBV15
J gene: TRBJ1-2

CDR3 DNA: TGCGCCAGCAGCCGCCCCGGGACAGGGGGCAATGAGCAGTTCTTC
CDR3 protein: CASSRPGTGGNEQFF
D gene: TRBD1
clone size: -
V gene: TRBV5-1
J gene: TRBJ2-1